The 8 T cell receptor beta chains below come from one sample, sequenced in a study of CD8+ T cells in alopecia areata. cDNA reverse transcribed from extracted RNA served as the sequencing template. Measured with immunoSEQ multiplex PCR; TCRdb has only the in-frame clones, and not every one. The sample lists 150,000 to 200,000 clones; roughly 64% were seen once. Indicated treatment: oral pan-JAK inhibitor, 5-10 mg twice daily. Sequences were derived from CD8+ T cells sorted from blood, sampled at week 24, from a patient treated with tofacitinib. These receptors all come from a human donor with alopecia areata.

V and J are TRBV29-1 and TRBJ2-2, with 12 bases that match TRBD1. V lost 6 bases and J lost 8; bases outside the gene matches: 7. Germline CDR1 SQVTM, CDR2 ANQGSEA. This CDR3 is built from 14 residues. The CDR3 loop reads CSVGTGGASGELFF. The CDR3 DNA follows: TGCAGCGTGGGGACAGGGGGCGCATCAGGGGAGCTGTTTTTT.

The rearrangement links TRBV4-1 to TRBJ2-5, with TRBD1 matching over 8 bases. The CDR3 spans 17 residues. V dropped 2 bases and J dropped 4; count of bases not matched to a gene: 12. In germline, CDR1 is MGHRA, CDR2 YSYEKL. In nucleotides, the CDR3 is TGCGCCAGCAGCCAACCCTACGGGACAGGCGACCTAGAGACCCAGTACTTC. As protein: CASSQPYGTGDLETQYF.

This chain uses TRBV28 with TRBJ2-3, with 11 bases lining up with TRBD1. V was clipped by 7 bases and J by 6 bases; unmatched bases: 15. Germline lookup yields CDR1 MDHEN and CDR2 SYDVKM. This CDR3 is built from 17 residues. This chain's CDR3 is CASTTSFPDRGQDTQYF. The DNA of the CDR3 is TGTGCCAGCACGACCTCCTTCCCGGACAGGGGGCAGGATACGCAGTATTTT.

This clone has a handful of counts. The rearrangement uses TRBV7-9 and TRBJ1-1; D gene ambiguous. Germline V gene data show CDR1 as SEHNR and CDR2 as FQNEAQ (reference sequence). The CDR3 is made up of 15 amino acids. Trimming pared 1 base from V and 4 bases from J, leaving 13 bases between. The CDR3: CASSLVLGCCTEAFF. DNA of the CDR3: TGTGCCAGCAGCTTAGTATTAGGGTGCTGCACTGAAGCTTTCTTT.

Only a few counts were recorded for this clone. J is TRBJ2-7 and V is TRBV12-5; D not certain. The germline CDR1 and CDR2 sequences are LGHNT and FRNRAP. V was clipped by 3 bases and J by 0 bases, with 0 bases between them. CDR3 length: 11 amino acids. The CDR3 nucleotides are TGTGCTAGTGGTTTCTCCTACGAGCAGTACTTC. Translating gives CASGFSYEQYF.

This chain uses TRBV2 with TRBJ1-2; D is ambiguous. Trimming removed 5 bases from V and 0 bases from J, with 7 bases in between. This CDR3 contains 13 residues. CDR1 SNHLY and CDR2 FYNNEI come from the germline V gene. CDR3 residues: CASSPGANYGYTF. CDR3 sequence (DNA): TGTGCCAGCAGTCCCGGTGCTAACTATGGCTACACCTTC.

This clone was detected a few times. The genes are TRBV27 and TRBJ2-3; TRBD2 matches 10 bases. The CDR3 loop spans 17 amino acids. Germline values: CDR1 MNHEY, CDR2 SMNVEV (reference sequence). Unmatched junction bases numbered 9, after V lost 4 bases and J lost 2 bases. In DNA form, the CDR3 reads TGTGCCAGCAGTTCGAGTAGCGGGGGGTCGTACACAGATACGCAGTATTTT. Residues: CASSSSSGGSYTDTQYF.

On this clone itself: Distinct nucleotide sequences in the sample also encode this CDR3. The chain is built from TRBV11-2 and TRBJ2-2; possibly TRBD1 or TRBD2 for D (5 bases each). V lost 3 bases to trimming and J lost 6 bases, with 5 bases between them. This CDR3 is built from 12 residues. Germline lookup yields CDR1 SGHAT and CDR2 FQNNGV. CDR3 residues: CASSLGAGELFF. The CDR3 bases are TGTGCCAGCAGCTTGGGGGCCGGGGAGCTGTTTTTT.